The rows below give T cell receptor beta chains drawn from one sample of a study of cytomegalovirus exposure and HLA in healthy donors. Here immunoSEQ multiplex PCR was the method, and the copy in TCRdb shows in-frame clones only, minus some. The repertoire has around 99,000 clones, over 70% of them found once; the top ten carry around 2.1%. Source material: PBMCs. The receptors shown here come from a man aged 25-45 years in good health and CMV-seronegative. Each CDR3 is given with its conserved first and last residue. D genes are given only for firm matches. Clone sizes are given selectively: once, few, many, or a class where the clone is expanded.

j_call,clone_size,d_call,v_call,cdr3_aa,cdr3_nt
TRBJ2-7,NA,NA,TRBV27,CASSPRQGLPYEQYF,TGTGCCAGCAGCCCTAGGCAGGGGCTACCCTACGAGCAGTACTTC
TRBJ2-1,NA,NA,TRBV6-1,CASSAKGGARNEQFF,TGTGCCAGCAGTGCCAAAGGTGGGGCAAGGAATGAGCAGTTCTTC
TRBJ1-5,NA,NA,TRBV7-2,CASSLGAGGHQPQHF,TGTGCCAGCAGCTTAGGGGCGGGCGGGCATCAGCCCCAGCATTTT
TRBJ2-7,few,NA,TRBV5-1,CASSRGGSSYEQYF,TGCGCCAGCAGCCGAGGGGGTAGCTCCTACGAGCAGTACTTC
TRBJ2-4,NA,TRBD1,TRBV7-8,CASSLPPQGANFIQYF,TGTGCCAGCAGCTTACCGCCGCAGGGGGCAAATTTCATTCAGTACTTC
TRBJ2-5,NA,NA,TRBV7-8,CASSRKSSQYF,TGTGCCAGCAGCCGCAAGAGCTCCCAGTACTTC
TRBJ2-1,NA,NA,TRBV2,CASSVSGSYNEQFF,TGTGCCAGCAGTGTTTCGGGCTCCTACAATGAGCAGTTCTTC
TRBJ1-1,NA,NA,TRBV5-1,CASSLAVNTEAFF,TGCGCCAGCAGCTTGGCAGTGAACACTGAAGCTTTCTTT
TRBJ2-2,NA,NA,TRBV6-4,CASNPTGTGELFF,TGTGCCAGCAATCCCACGGGCACCGGGGAGCTGTTTTTT
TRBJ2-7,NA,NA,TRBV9,CASSPPGTRSYEQYF,TGTGCCAGCAGCCCTCCGGGGACTCGCTCCTACGAGCAGTACTTC
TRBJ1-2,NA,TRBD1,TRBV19,CASSIGTGAGLGYTF,TGTGCCAGTAGTATAGGGACAGGGGCTGGTCTTGGCTACACCTTC
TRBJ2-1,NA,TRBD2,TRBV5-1,CASSLIVSVAGANEQFF,TGCGCCAGCAGCTTAATCGTCTCGGTAGCGGGAGCCAATGAGCAGTTCTTC
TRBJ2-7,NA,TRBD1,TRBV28,CASSPYIYRGKLSYEQYF,TGTGCCAGCAGTCCCTACATCTACAGGGGAAAGCTCTCCTACGAGCAGTACTTC
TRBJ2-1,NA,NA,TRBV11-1,CASSPYGNEQFF,TGTGCCAGCAGCCCGTACGGCAATGAGCAGTTCTTC
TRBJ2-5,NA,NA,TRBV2,CASSELGGGKETQYF,TGTGCCAGCAGTGAATTGGGAGGGGGGAAAGAGACCCAGTACTTC
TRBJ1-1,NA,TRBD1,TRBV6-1,CASRDRGGRGTEAFF,TGTGCCAGCAGGGACAGGGGAGGTCGAGGCACTGAAGCTTTCTTT
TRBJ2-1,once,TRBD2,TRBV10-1,CASTPGGRAVDEQFF,TGCGCCAGCACCCCGGGTGGGAGGGCAGTGGATGAGCAGTTCTTC
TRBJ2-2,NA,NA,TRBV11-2,CASHRRYTGELFF,TGTGCCAGTCATAGGCGGTACACCGGGGAGCTGTTTTTT
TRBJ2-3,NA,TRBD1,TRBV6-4,CASKDRGHSTDTQYF,TGTGCCAGCAAGGACAGGGGCCACTCTACAGATACGCAGTATTTT
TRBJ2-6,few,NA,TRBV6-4,CASSDSAESGANVLTF,TGTGCCAGCAGTGACTCGGCGGAGTCTGGGGCCAACGTCCTGACTTTC
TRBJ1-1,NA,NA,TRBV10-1,CASSEQGNTEAFF,TGCGCCAGCAGTGAACAGGGGAACACTGAAGCTTTCTTT
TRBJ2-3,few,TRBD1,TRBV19,CASSTLDRSGTQYF,TGTGCCAGTAGTACATTGGACAGGTCGGGTACGCAGTATTTT
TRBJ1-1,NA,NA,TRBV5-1,CASSLVPGNTEAFF,TGCGCCAGCAGCTTGGTTCCGGGGAACACTGAAGCTTTCTTT
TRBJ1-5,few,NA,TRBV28,CASSFSSNQPQHF,TGTGCCAGCAGTTTTAGTAGCAATCAGCCCCAGCATTTT
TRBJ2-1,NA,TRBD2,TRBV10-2,CASSFSGLYNEQFF,TGCGCCAGCAGTTTTAGCGGGCTATACAATGAGCAGTTCTTC
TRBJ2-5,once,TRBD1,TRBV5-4,CASSPGQIQETQYF,TGTGCCAGCAGCCCGGGACAGATACAAGAGACCCAGTACTTC
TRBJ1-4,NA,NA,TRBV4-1,CASRHITGPTNEKLFF,TGCGCCAGCAGACACATTACAGGCCCAACTAATGAAAAACTGTTTTTT
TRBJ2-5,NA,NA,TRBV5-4,CASSLGFGGAEETQYF,TGTGCCAGCAGCTTGGGATTTGGGGGGGCCGAGGAGACCCAGTACTTC
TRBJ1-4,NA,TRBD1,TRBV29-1,CSVEATGRGKLFF,TGCAGCGTTGAAGCGACAGGGCGGGGAAAACTGTTTTTT
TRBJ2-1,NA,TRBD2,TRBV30,CAWSLVAGGKGDEQFF,TGTGCCTGGAGTTTGGTAGCGGGAGGCAAGGGGGATGAGCAGTTCTTC
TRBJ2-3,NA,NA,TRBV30,CACGGNTDTQYF,TGTGCCTGCGGGGGTAACACAGATACGCAGTATTTT
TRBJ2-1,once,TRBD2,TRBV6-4,CASSETASGYNEQFF,TGTGCCAGCAGTGAGACCGCTAGCGGCTACAATGAGCAGTTCTTC
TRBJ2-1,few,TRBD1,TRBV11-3,CASSFEGAGNEQFF,TGTGCCAGCAGCTTTGAGGGGGCCGGCAATGAGCAGTTCTTC
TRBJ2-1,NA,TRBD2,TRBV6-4,CASSDASGSGNEQFF,TGTGCCAGCAGTGACGCCAGCGGGAGCGGCAATGAGCAGTTCTTC
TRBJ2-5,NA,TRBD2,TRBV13,CASSFPGGETQYF,TGTGCCAGCAGCTTCCCGGGGGGAGAGACCCAGTACTTC
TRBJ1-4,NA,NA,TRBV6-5,CASSWGGAGEKLFF,TGTGCCAGTAGCTGGGGGGGCGCGGGTGAAAAACTGTTTTTT
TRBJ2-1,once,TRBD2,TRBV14,CASSRTSGRDEQFF,TGTGCCAGCAGCCGGACTAGCGGGAGAGATGAGCAGTTCTTC
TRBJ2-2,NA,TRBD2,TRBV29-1,CSVWEGRTGELFF,TGCAGCGTTTGGGAGGGCAGGACCGGGGAGCTGTTTTTT
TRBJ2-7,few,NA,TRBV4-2,CASSPSEGGPLSEQYF,TGTGCCAGCAGCCCATCCGAAGGAGGCCCCCTGAGCGAGCAGTACTTC
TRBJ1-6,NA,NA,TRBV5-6,CASSYVRQGNSPLHF,TGTGCCAGCAGCTACGTCAGGCAGGGAAATTCACCCCTCCACTTT
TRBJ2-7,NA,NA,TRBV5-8,CASSLVGGPTWYF,TGTGCCAGCAGCTTGGTGGGAGGACCTACGTGGTACTTC
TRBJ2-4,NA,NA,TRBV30,CAWTVGVTSIAKNIQYF,TGTGCCTGGACCGTGGGGGTGACTAGTATAGCCAAAAACATTCAGTACTTC
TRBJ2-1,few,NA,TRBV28,CASLAYNEQFF,TGTGCCAGTTTAGCTTACAATGAGCAGTTCTTC
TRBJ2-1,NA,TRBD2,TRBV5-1,CASNGGGSYNEQFF,TGCGCCAGCAACGGCGGGGGCTCCTACAATGAGCAGTTCTTC
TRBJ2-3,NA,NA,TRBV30,CAWSTTHTQYF,TGTGCCTGGAGCACGACTCATACGCAGTATTTT
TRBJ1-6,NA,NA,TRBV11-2,CASSLVVVDSPLHF,TGTGCCAGCAGCTTAGTGGTAGTAGATTCACCCCTCCACTTT
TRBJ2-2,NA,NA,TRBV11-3,CASSTRQNTGELFF,TGTGCCAGCAGCACCCGACAGAACACCGGGGAGCTGTTTTTT
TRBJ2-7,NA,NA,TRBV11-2,CASSFVGPSYEQYF,TGTGCCAGCAGCTTTGTGGGGCCTTCCTACGAGCAGTACTTC
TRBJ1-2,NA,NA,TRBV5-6,CASSLGRVNYGYTF,TGTGCCAGCAGCTTGGGGCGGGTCAACTATGGCTACACCTTC
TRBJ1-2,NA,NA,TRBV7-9,CSSSHEANYGYTF,TGTTCCAGCAGCCATGAGGCCAACTATGGCTACACCTTC
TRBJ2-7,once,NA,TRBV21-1,CASSLIDRGRDEQYF,TGTGCCAGCAGCCTAATAGACAGGGGCCGGGACGAGCAGTACTTC
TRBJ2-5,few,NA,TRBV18,CASLESTAQETQYF,TGTGCCAGCCTTGAGAGTACCGCACAAGAGACCCAGTACTTC